The clone carrying this T cell receptor (beta chain) has more than one count but fewer than ten. The antigen remains unidentified. CDR3 length: 15 residues. Trimming left V 1 base short and J 0 bases short, with 10 bases between. From germline, CDR1 is SGHAT and CDR2 FQNNGV. This sample stems from a study of beta chain features in type 1 diabetes. cDNA synthesis used the whole RNA isolate, giving expressed TCRB sequences. Clones were read by immunoSEQ multiplex PCR, and TCRdb kept only the in-frame ones, dropping some. Here the sample spans about 150,000 clones, about 9.4% being singletons. Study conclusions and caveats: The study found that naive, central memory and Treg TCRB repertoires appeared more similar in patients than in healthy donors.

The sequencing sample was made of naive CD4+ T cells from blood. V gene TRBV11-2 combines with J gene TRBJ2-7, with D unclear. The source of this sequence is a man between 18 and 29 years old in good health. As DNA, the CDR3 is TGTGCCAGCAGCTTAGTACAGCATCCCTCCTACGAGCAGTACTTC. It specifies CASSLVQHPSYEQYF.